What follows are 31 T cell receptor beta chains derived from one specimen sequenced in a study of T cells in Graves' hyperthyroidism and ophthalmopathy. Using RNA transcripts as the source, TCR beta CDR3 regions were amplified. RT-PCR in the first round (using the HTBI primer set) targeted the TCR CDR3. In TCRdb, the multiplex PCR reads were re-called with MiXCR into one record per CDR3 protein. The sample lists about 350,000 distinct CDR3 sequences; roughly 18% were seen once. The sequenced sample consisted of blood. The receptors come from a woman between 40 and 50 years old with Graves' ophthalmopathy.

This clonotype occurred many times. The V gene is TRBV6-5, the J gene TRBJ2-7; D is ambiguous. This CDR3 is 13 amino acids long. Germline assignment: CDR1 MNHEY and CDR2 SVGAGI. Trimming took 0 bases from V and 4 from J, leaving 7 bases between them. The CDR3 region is CASSYSPTYEQYF. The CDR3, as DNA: TGTGCCAGCAGTTACTCTCCGACATACGAGCAGTACTTC.

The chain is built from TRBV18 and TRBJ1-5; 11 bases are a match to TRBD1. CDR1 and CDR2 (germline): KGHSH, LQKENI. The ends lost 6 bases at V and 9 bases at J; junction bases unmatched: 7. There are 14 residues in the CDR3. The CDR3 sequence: CASSPGQGALPQHF. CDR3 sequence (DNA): TGTGCCAGCTCCCCCGGACAGGGGGCGTTGCCCCAGCATTTT. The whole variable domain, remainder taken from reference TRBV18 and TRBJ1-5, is NAGVMQNPRHLVRRRGQEARLRCSPMKGHSHVYWYRQLPEEGLKFMVYLQKENIIDESGMPKERFSAEFPKEGPSILRIQQVVRGDSAAYFCASSPGQGALPQHFGDGTRLSIL.

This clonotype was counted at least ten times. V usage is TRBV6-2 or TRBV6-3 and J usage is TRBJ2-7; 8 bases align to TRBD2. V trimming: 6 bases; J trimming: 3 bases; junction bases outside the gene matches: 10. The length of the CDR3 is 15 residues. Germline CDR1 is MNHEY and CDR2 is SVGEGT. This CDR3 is CASRPTGGADYEQYF. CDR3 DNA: TGTGCCAGCAGACCTACGGGGGGGGCGGACTACGAGCAGTACTTC.

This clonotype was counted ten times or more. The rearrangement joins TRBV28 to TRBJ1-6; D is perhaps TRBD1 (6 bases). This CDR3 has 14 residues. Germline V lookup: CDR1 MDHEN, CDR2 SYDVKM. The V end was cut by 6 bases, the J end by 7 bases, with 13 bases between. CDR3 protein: CASRPRGGNSPLHF. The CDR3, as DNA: TGTGCCAGCAGGCCCAGGGGAGGGAATTCACCCCTCCACTTT.

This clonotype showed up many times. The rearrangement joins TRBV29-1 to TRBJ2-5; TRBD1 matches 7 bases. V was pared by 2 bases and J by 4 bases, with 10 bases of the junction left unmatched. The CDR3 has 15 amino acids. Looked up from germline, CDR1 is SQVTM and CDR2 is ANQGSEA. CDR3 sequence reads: CSVEQAQGLGETQYF. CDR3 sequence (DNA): TGCAGCGTTGAACAGGCACAGGGGCTAGGAGAGACCCAGTACTTC.

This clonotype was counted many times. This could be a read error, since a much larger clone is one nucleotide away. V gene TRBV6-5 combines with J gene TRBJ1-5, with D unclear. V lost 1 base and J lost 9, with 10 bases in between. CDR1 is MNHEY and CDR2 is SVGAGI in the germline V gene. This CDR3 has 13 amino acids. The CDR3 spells CASSYWTDRPQHF. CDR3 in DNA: TGTGCCAGCAGTTACTGGACTGATCGGCCCCAGCATTTT.

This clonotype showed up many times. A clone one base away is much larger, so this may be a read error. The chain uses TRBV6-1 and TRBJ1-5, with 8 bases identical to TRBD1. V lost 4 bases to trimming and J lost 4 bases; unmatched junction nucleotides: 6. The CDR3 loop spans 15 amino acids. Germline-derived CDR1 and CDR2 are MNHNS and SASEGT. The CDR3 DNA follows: TGTGCCAGCAGTGCCCGGACAGGGCAGAATCAGCCCCAGCATTTT. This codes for CASSARTGQNQPQHF.

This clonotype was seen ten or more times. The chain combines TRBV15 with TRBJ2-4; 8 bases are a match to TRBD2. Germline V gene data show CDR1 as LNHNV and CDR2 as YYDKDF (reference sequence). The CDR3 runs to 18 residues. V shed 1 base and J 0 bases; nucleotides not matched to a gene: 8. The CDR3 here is CATSRGLAHTLAKNIQYF. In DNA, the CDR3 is TGTGCCACCAGCAGAGGACTAGCGCACACTCTAGCCAAAAACATTCAGTACTTC. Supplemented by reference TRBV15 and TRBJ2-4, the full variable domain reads DAMVIQNPRYQVTQFGKPVTLSCSQTLNHNVMYWYQQKSSQAPKLLFHYYDKDFNNEADTPDNFQSRRPNTSFCFLDIRSPGLGDTAMYLCATSRGLAHTLAKNIQYFGAGTRLSVL.

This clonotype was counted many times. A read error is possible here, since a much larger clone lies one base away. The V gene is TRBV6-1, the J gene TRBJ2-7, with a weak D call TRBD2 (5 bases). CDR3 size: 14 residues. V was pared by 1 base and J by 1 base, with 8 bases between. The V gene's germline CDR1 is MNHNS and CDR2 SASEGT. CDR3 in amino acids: CASSEGGQSYEQYF. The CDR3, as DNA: TGTGCCAGCAGTGAAGGAGGGCAGTCCTACGAGCAGTACTTC.

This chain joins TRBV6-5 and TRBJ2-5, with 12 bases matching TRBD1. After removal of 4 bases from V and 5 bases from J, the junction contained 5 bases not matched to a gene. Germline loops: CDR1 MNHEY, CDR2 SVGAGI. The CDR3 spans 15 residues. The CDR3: CASSFGTGGEETQYF. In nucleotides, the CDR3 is TGTGCCAGCAGTTTCGGGACAGGGGGCGAGGAGACCCAGTACTTC.

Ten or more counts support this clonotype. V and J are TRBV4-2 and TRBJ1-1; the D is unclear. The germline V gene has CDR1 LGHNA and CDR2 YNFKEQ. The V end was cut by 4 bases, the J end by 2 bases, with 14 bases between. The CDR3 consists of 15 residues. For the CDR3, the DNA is TGTGCCAGCAGCCTCTACGGTGTCAGTAACACTGAAGCTTTCTTT. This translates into CASSLYGVSNTEAFF.

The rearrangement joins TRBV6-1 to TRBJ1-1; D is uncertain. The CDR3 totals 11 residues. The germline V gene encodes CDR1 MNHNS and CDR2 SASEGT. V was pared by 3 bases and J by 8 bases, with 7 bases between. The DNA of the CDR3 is TGTGCCAGCAGTGAGCCTTGGGAAGCTTTCTTT. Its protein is CASSEPWEAFF.

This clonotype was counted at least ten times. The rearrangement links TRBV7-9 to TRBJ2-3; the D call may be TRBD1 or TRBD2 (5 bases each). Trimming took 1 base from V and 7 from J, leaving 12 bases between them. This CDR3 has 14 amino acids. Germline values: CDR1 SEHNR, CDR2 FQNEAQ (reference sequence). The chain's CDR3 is CASSLVGDRNTQYF. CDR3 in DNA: TGTGCCAGCAGCTTAGTTGGGGACCGAAATACGCAGTATTTT.

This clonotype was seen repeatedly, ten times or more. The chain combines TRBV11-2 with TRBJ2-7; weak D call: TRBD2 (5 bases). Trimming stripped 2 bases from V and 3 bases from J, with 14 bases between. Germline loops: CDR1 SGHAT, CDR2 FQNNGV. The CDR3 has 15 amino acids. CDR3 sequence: CASSLTDLGLYEQYF. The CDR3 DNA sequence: TGTGCCAGCAGCTTAACGGACTTAGGGCTCTACGAGCAGTACTTC.

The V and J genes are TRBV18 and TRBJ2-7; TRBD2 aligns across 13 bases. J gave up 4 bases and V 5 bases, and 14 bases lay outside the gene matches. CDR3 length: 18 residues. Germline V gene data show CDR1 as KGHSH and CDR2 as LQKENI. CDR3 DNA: TGTGCCAGCTCAACACAAGCAACGCCGGGACTAGCGGGATACGAGCAGTACTTC. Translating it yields CASSTQATPGLAGYEQYF.

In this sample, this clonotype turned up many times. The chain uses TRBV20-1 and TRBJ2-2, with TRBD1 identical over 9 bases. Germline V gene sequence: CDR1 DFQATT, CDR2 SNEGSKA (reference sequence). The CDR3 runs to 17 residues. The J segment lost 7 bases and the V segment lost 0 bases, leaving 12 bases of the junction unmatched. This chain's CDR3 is CSARDHPDRGEGGELFF. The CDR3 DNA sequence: TGCAGTGCTAGAGATCATCCCGACAGGGGGGAGGGCGGGGAGCTGTTTTTT.

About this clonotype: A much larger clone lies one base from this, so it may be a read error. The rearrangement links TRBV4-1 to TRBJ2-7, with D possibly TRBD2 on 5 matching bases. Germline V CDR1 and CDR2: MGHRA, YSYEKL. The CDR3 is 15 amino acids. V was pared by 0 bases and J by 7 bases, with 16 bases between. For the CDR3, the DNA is TGCGCCAGCAGCCAAGAAATCGGTATAACGGGGGAGCAGTACTTC. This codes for CASSQEIGITGEQYF.

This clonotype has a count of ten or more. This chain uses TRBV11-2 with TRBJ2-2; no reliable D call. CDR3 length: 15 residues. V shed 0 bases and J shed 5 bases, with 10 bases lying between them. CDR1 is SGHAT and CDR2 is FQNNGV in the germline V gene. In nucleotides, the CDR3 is TGTGCCAGCAGCTTAGATATGGGGTGGACCGGGGAGCTGTTTTTT. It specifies CASSLDMGWTGELFF.

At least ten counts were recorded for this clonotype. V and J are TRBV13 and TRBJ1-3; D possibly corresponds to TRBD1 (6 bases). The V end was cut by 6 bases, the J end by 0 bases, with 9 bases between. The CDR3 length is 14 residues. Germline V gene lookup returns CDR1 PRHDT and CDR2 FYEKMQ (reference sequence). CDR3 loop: CASSSGVSGNTIYF. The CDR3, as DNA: TGTGCCAGCAGTTCAGGGGTCTCTGGAAACACCATATATTTT.

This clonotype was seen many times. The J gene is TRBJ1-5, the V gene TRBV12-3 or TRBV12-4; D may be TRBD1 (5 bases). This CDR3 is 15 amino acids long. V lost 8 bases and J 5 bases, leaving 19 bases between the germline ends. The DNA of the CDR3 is TGTGCCAGCTCCGACGGGGCAGGGTTCGATCAGCCCCAGCATTTT. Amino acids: CASSDGAGFDQPQHF.

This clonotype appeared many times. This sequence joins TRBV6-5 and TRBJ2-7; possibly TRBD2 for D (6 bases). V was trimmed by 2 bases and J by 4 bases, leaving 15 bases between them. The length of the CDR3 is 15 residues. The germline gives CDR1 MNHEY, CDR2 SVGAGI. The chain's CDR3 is CASSYEGPEGYEQYF. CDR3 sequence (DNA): TGTGCCAGCAGTTACGAGGGGCCGGAGGGTTACGAGCAGTACTTC.

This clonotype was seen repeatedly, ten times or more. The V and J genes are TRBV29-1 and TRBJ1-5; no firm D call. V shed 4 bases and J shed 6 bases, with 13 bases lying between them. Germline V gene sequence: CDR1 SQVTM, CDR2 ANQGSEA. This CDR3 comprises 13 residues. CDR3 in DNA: TGCAGCGTTGTTTCAAGCGAAAGTCAGCCCCAGCATTTT. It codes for CSVVSSESQPQHF. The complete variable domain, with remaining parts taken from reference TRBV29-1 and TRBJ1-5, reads SAVISQKPSRDICQRGTSLTIQCQVDSQVTMMFWYRQQPGQSLTLIATANQGSEATYESGFVIDKFPISRPNLTFSTLTVSNMSPEDSSIYLCSVVSSESQPQHFGDGTRLSIL.

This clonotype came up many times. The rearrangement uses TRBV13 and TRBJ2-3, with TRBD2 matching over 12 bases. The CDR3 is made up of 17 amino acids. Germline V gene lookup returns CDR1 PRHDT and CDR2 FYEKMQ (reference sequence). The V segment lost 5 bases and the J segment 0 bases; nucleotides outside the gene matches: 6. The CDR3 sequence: CASSLGLAGTSTDTQYF. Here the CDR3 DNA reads TGTGCCAGCAGCCTCGGACTAGCGGGAACTAGCACAGATACGCAGTATTTT. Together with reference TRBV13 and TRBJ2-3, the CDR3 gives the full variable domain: AAGVIQSPRHLIKEKRETATLKCYPIPRHDTVYWYQQGPGQDPQFLISFYEKMQSDKGSIPDRFSAQQFSDYHSELNMSSLELGDSALYFCASSLGLAGTSTDTQYFGPGTRLTVL.

Written as DNA, the CDR3 is TGTGCCAGCAGAACAGGGGGCAGCTCTGGAAACACCATATATTTT. It specifies CASRTGGSSGNTIYF. The chain has TRBV6-1 and TRBJ1-3; 9 nucleotides agree with TRBD1. Germline lookup yields CDR1 MNHNS and CDR2 SASEGT. This CDR3 is built from 15 residues. Trimming took 6 bases from V and 0 from J; bases not matched to a gene: 3.

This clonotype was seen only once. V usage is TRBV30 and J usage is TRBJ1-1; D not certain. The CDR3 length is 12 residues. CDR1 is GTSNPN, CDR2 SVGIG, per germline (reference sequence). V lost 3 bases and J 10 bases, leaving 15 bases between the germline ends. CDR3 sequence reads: CAWRNRSGRAFF. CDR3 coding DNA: TGTGCCTGGAGAAACAGAAGTGGGCGAGCTTTCTTT.

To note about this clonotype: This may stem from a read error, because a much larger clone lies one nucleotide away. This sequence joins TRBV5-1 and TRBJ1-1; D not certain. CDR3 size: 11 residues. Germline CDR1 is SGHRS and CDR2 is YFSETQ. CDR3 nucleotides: TGCGCCGGCAATCTGGGCCCTGAAACTTTCTTT. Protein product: CAGNLGPETFF.

CDR3 DNA sequence: TGTGCCAGCCAGGGTACGTCCGAGCAGTACTTC. It is translated as CASQGTSEQYF. The rearrangement uses TRBV10-3 and TRBJ2-7, with a possible D match to TRBD1 (5 bases). The CDR3 totals 11 residues. V dropped 10 bases and J dropped 6 bases, with 13 bases sitting between them. Germline CDR1 reads ENHRY; CDR2 reads SYGVKD.

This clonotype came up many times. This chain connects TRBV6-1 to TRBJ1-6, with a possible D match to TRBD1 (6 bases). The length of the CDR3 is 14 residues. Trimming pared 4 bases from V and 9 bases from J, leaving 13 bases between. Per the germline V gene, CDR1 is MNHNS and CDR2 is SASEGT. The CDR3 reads CASSAVGALSPLHF. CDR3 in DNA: TGTGCCAGCAGTGCCGTGGGGGCCCTTTCACCCCTCCACTTT.

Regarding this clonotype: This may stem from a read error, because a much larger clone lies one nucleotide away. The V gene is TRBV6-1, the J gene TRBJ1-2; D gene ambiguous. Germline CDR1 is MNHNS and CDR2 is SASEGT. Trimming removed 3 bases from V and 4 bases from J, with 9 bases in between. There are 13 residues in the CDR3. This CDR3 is CASSEFGSYGYTF. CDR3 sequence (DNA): TGTGCCAGCAGTGAGTTCGGTAGCTATGGCTACACCTTC.

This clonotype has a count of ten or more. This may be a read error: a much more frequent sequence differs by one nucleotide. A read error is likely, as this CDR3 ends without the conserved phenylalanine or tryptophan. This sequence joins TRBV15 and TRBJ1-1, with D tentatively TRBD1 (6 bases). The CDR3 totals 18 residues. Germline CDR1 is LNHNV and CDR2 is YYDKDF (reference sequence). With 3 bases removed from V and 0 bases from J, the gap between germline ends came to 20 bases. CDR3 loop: CATSSAQSRRQVNTEAFL. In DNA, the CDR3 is TGTGCCACCAGCAGTGCCCAATCGAGGAGACAGGTGAACACTGAAGCTTTCCTT.

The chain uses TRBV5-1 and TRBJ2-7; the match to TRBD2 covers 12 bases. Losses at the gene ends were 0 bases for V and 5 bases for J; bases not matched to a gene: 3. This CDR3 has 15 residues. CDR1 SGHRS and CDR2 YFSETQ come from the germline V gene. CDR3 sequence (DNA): TGCGCCAGCAGCTTGGGACTAGCGGGAGAGAACGAGCAGTACTTC. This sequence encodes CASSLGLAGENEQYF.